This T cell receptor (beta chain) comes out of a study of T cells expressing NK-cell markers. Study-wide background: In sorted CD3+CD56+NKG2C+, CD3+CD56+NKG2C- and CD3+CD56-NKG2C+ T cells, TCR beta repertoires were obtained.

Reprocessing the 5' RACE reads, TCRdb reports a single entry for every CDR3 protein and omits DNA. The table counts about 460,000 distinct CDR3 sequences; more than 1.4% lies in the top ten. The germline CDR1 and CDR2 sequences are SGHDT and YYEEEE. The CDR3 is 17 residues long. Broader study findings: A range of about 1.0-8% of CD8+ T cells consisted of dominant NKG2C+ clonotypes in several donors. Among several donors, these clonotypes also ranked first in the CD3+CD56-NKG2C+ fraction.

Turning to this clonotype: Its antigen is not known.

The sequence was collected from a woman between 45 and 60 years old in good health. What was sequenced was blood T cells: a sorted CD56 or NKG2C T cell subset, CD4+ or CD8+ T cells, or bulk PBMC T cells (not recorded which). The chain joins TRBV5-6 to TRBJ1-1; the D call of TRBD1 rests on TCRdb alone, since no DNA is present to check it. The CDR3 spells CASSGGLWTGVGTEAFF.